This passage covers 21 T cell receptor beta chains from one sample sequenced in a study of CD8+CD57+ T cells in acquired aplastic anemia. Profiling that covered TCR beta VDJ and CDR3 relied on genomic DNA as its template. One entry per CDR3 protein results from TCRdb running MiXCR on the reads. The table records over 150,000 distinct CDR3 sequences, approximately 52% of them present only once. For sequencing, patients were chosen who had shown expansion of CD8+CD57+ cells by flow cytometry. The sample taken for sequencing was sorted CD4+, CD8+, or CD8+CD57+ T cells (not recorded which) from PBMCs. The receptors here all came from a human donor with aplastic anemia.

The sample holds one count of this clonotype. V and J are TRBV19 and TRBJ2-2; TRBD1 is a possible D gene (6 bases). CDR1 is LNHDA, CDR2 SQIVND, per germline (reference sequence). The V gene lost 1 base and the J gene lost 7 bases, with 13 bases spanning the gap. The CDR3 loop spans 15 amino acids. Written as DNA, the CDR3 is TGTGCCAGTAGTATAGGAGGTAGGACAGTCGGGGAGCTGTTTTTT. Encoded protein: CASSIGGRTVGELFF. The whole variable domain, filled in from reference TRBV19 and TRBJ2-2, reads DGGITQSPKYLFRKEGQNVTLSCEQNLNHDAMYWYRQDPGQGLRLIYYSQIVNDFQKGDIAEGYSVSREKKESFPLTVTSAQKNPTAFYLCASSIGGRTVGELFFGEGSRLTVL.

The chain uses TRBV6-2 or TRBV6-3 and TRBJ1-2; D not certain. V lost 6 bases and J lost 5, with 16 bases in between. Germline assignment: CDR1 MNHEY and CDR2 SVGEGT. This CDR3 comprises 14 residues. The CDR3 DNA sequence: TGTGCCAGCAGACGGGCAGGATTCGAATATGGCTACACCTTC. Translating gives CASRRAGFEYGYTF.

This clonotype was found many times. The chain combines TRBV7-3 with TRBJ2-5, with 12 bases matching TRBD2. Germline lookup yields CDR1 SGHTA and CDR2 FQGTGA. CDR3 length equals 16 residues. V dropped 8 bases and J dropped 5; count of bases not matched to a gene: 12. CDR3 loop: CASHNPSGGAWETQYF. The CDR3 DNA reads as TGTGCCAGCCACAACCCTAGCGGGGGGGCCTGGGAGACCCAGTACTTC.

This clonotype was seen at least ten times. The V gene is TRBV12-3 or TRBV12-4, the J gene TRBJ2-5; D uncertain. The CDR3 extends over 15 amino acids. Trimming cost V 2 bases and J 2 bases, with 12 bases left between them. The CDR3: CASSLPLGRQETQYF. CDR3 sequence (DNA): TGTGCCAGCAGTTTACCACTCGGGCGGCAAGAGACCCAGTACTTC.

A few counts support this clonotype. The rearrangement uses TRBV7-2 and TRBJ2-3; D gene unclear. V was shortened by 3 bases and J by 0 bases, with 10 bases between the two germline ends. The CDR3 runs to 15 residues. CDR1 SGHTA and CDR2 FQGNSA come from the germline V gene. The DNA of the CDR3 is TGTGCCAGCAGCTTTAGACTCTCTAGCACAGATACGCAGTATTTT. It translates to CASSFRLSSTDTQYF.

This clonotype was detected many times. The chain employs TRBV5-1 and TRBJ2-1, with TRBD2 matching over 13 bases. V shed 4 bases and J 6 bases; nucleotides not matched to a gene: 7. The CDR3 extends over 16 amino acids. Germline-derived CDR1 and CDR2 are SGHRS and YFSETQ. The DNA of the CDR3 is TGCGCCAGCAGCCCATCACTAGCGGGGGGGCGCAATGAGCAGTTCTTC. Translating gives CASSPSLAGGRNEQFF.

This chain uses TRBV19 with TRBJ1-1, with D possibly TRBD1 on 5 matching bases. The germline V gene encodes CDR1 LNHDA and CDR2 SQIVND (reference sequence). Trimming took 3 bases from V and 0 from J, leaving 11 bases between them. The CDR3 runs 15 residues. CDR3 protein: CASSMRGHLNTEAFF. The CDR3 DNA sequence: TGTGCCAGTAGTATGAGAGGACACTTGAACACTGAAGCTTTCTTT.

Notes on this clonotype: One junction end does not reproduce the germline sequence, and a read error may be involved. This sequence joins TRBV25-1 and TRBJ2-5; tentative D call: TRBD2 (6 bases). This CDR3 is built from 14 residues. Germline lookup yields CDR1 MGHDK and CDR2 SYGVNS. The CDR3 DNA reads TGTGCCAGCAGCTTGGAGGGGCTGCAAGGGACCCAGTACTTC. This sequence encodes CASSLEGLQGTQYF.

This chain connects TRBV6-6 to TRBJ1-1; 9 bases agree with TRBD1. V lost 0 bases to trimming and J lost 5 bases; unmatched junction nucleotides: 10. The CDR3 extends over 17 amino acids. CDR1 is MNHNY and CDR2 is SVGAGI in the germline V gene (reference sequence). CDR3 loop: CASSYSIQGARGTEAFF. The CDR3 DNA reads TGTGCCAGCAGTTACTCGATACAGGGGGCGCGGGGGACTGAAGCTTTCTTT.

V usage is TRBV2 and J usage is TRBJ1-6; TRBD1 matches 7 bases. Unmatched junction bases numbered 3, after V lost 6 bases and J lost 10 bases. CDR3 length equals 12 residues. Germline CDR1 SNHLY, CDR2 FYNNEI. The CDR3 region has the DNA TGTGCCAGCAGCCACAGGGGCTCACCCCTCCACTTT. It yields the protein CASSHRGSPLHF.

Ten or more counts support this clonotype. The chain has TRBV29-1 and TRBJ2-7, with TRBD1 identical over 10 bases. The CDR3 is 14 amino acids. V lost 7 bases and J lost 6; bases outside the gene matches: 12. Germline-derived CDR1 and CDR2 are SQVTM and ANQGSEA. In DNA form, the CDR3 reads TGCAGCGGTAAAACCGGGACAGGGGTCGGCGAGCAGTACTTC. It translates to CSGKTGTGVGEQYF.

As concerns this clonotype: The junction shows a germline mismatch at one end, possibly a read error. The V gene is TRBV6-1, the J gene TRBJ2-7; TRBD1 matches at 7 bases. This CDR3 contains 14 residues. CDR1 is MNHNS, CDR2 SASEGT, per germline. CDR3 protein: CASSPAGTAYEQCF. The DNA of the CDR3 is TGTGCCAGCAGCCCCGCCGGGACAGCCTACGAGCAGTGCTTC.

The gene calls are TRBV7-6 and TRBJ1-3, with D unclear. Trimming stripped 3 bases from V and 4 bases from J, with 4 bases between. The CDR3 contains 12 residues. Germline CDR1 is SGHVS and CDR2 is FNYEAQ. Here the CDR3 reads CASSLDGNTIYF. The CDR3 DNA follows: TGTGCCAGCAGCTTGGACGGAAACACCATATATTTT.

This clonotype was detected ten times or more. V usage is TRBV5-6 and J usage is TRBJ2-3; 10 bases align to TRBD2. The CDR3 has 15 residues. After removal of 2 bases from V and 7 bases from J, the junction contained 7 bases not matched to a gene. Germline lookup yields CDR1 SGHDT and CDR2 YYEEEE. CDR3 residues: CASSLWASGGYTQYF. The CDR3 region has the DNA TGTGCCAGCAGCTTATGGGCTAGCGGGGGTTATACGCAGTATTTT.

V is TRBV7-9 and J is TRBJ2-7, with D perhaps matching TRBD2 (5 bases). Germline V gene data show CDR1 as SEHNR and CDR2 as FQNEAQ (reference sequence). V lost 7 bases to trimming and J lost 2 bases, with 9 bases between them. There are 12 residues in the CDR3. The chain's CDR3 is CASTIGAYEQYF. The CDR3 coding sequence is TGTGCCAGCACCATCGGGGCCTACGAGCAGTACTTC. Filled out from reference TRBV7-9 and TRBJ2-7, the complete variable domain reads DTGVSQNPRHKITKRGQNVTFRCDPISEHNRLYWYRQTLGQGPEFLTYFQNEAQLEKSRLLSDRFSAERPKGSFSTLEIQRTEQGDSAMYLCASTIGAYEQYFGPGTRLTVT.

The chain employs TRBV7-3 and TRBJ2-3; D is undetermined. CDR1 is SGHTA and CDR2 is FQGTGA in the germline V gene. The CDR3 is made up of 13 amino acids. The V and J ends lost 6 bases and 7 bases respectively, with 14 bases between them. CDR3 sequence (DNA): TGTGCCAGCAGTCCCCACAGCACGCATACGCAGTATTTT. It translates to CASSPHSTHTQYF. Full variable domain (outside the CDR3, taken from reference TRBV7-3 and TRBJ2-3): GAGVSQTPSNKVTEKGKYVELRCDPISGHTALYWYRQSLGQGPEFLIYFQGTGAADDSGLPNDRFFAVRPEGSVSTLKIQRTERGDSAVYLCASSPHSTHTQYFGPGTRLTVL.

This clonotype was detected ten times or more. The J gene is TRBJ1-2, the V gene TRBV9, with 9 bases fitting TRBD1. In germline, CDR1 is SGDLS, CDR2 YYNGEE. This CDR3 region has 14 residues. Germline trimming cut 3 bases from V and 4 bases from J; bases unmatched to any gene: 4. CDR3 coding DNA: TGTGCCAGCAGCGAGGGGACAGGGTCCTATGGCTACACCTTC. It codes for CASSEGTGSYGYTF.

This clonotype has a count of ten or more. The chain has TRBV4-1 and TRBJ1-1; D is ambiguous. Germline loops: CDR1 MGHRA, CDR2 YSYEKL. With 1 base removed from V and 7 bases from J, the gap between germline ends came to 10 bases. This CDR3 has 13 amino acids. The DNA of the CDR3 is TGCGCCAGCAGCCAAGGGTTGTCAGTTGAAGCTTTCTTT. Translated: CASSQGLSVEAFF.

This clonotype was detected only once. The gene calls are TRBV24-1 and TRBJ2-7, with a possible D match to TRBD1 (5 bases). Germline CDR1 reads KGHDR; CDR2 reads SFDVKD. V was clipped by 3 bases and J by 4 bases, with 6 bases between them. The length of the CDR3 is 12 residues. The CDR3: CATSDDRYEQYF. The CDR3 bases are TGTGCCACCAGTGATGACAGATACGAGCAGTACTTC.

The sample holds many counts of this clonotype. This chain uses TRBV27 with TRBJ1-2; tentatively, D is TRBD1 (5 bases). Between the trimmed V and J ends, which lost 4 bases and 4 bases, there was a span of 10 bases. Germline V lookup: CDR1 MNHEY, CDR2 SMNVEV (reference sequence). The CDR3 covers 13 residues. The CDR3 protein is CASSSSGVYGYTF. The CDR3 nucleotides read TGTGCCAGCAGTTCCTCGGGGGTCTATGGCTACACCTTC.

Concerning this clonotype: A junction boundary mismatches the germline segment, possibly from a read error. J is TRBJ1-1 and V is TRBV15; 7 bases are a match to TRBD1. The CDR3 consists of 12 residues. Germline CDR1 and CDR2: LNHNV and YYDKDF (reference sequence). DNA of the CDR3: TGTGCCACCAGAAGAGGGACAGCAGAAGCTTTCTTT. The encoded protein is CATRRGTAEAFF.